The table lists the clone carrying this T cell receptor beta chain with a few counts. The CDR3 runs to 15 residues. Trimming removed 5 bases at V and 4 bases at J, with 18 bases between. Germline V lookup: CDR1 SGHDT, CDR2 YYEEEE. Here immunoSEQ multiplex PCR was the method, and the copy in TCRdb shows in-frame clones only, minus some. The sample carries approximately 120,000 clones, roughly 89% recorded once. The data were obtained in a study of cytomegalovirus exposure and HLA in healthy donors. V and J are TRBV5-6 and TRBJ1-2, with D maybe TRBD1 (6 bases). The sequenced sample was PBMCs. The receptor was isolated from a woman in her late teens or twenties in good health and CMV-seronegative. CDR3 amino acids: CASSSYNRESYGYTF. CDR3 nucleotides: TGTGCCAGCAGTTCTTACAACAGGGAGAGCTATGGCTACACCTTC. The full variable domain, rest sourced from reference TRBV5-6 and TRBJ1-2, is DAGVTQSPTHLIKTRGQQVTLRCSPKSGHDTVSWYQQALGQGPQFIFQYYEEEERQRGNFPDRFSGHQFPNYSSELNVNALLLGDSALYLCASSSYNRESYGYTFGSGTRLTVV.